This entry describes one T cell receptor (beta chain). Its target is unknown. The junction had 10 bases not matched to a gene; V was cut back by 0 bases and J by 8 bases. This CDR3 comprises 16 residues. Germline CDR1 PRHDT, CDR2 FYEKMQ (reference sequence). This sample was taken from a study of cytomegalovirus exposure and HLA in healthy donors. Whole-study results and caveats: 164 TCR beta chains were listed as cytomegalovirus-associated. The CMV antigen specificity of a few CMV-associated chains was confirmed through in vitro analysis. Association of a missense DCLRE1C variant with TCR beta V- and J-gene trimming was reported in a later analysis.

The PCR contained 60 Vbeta and 13 Jbeta primers. The assay was immunoSEQ multiplex PCR, and TCRdb's table has in-frame clones only and misses some. Here the sample spans some 150,000 clones, 60% to 75% being singletons. V and J are TRBV13 and TRBJ1-3; 7 nucleotides align to TRBD1. The specimen sequenced was PBMCs. The TCR sequence derives from a young man in good health and CMV-seronegative. The CDR3 is CASSLGIRGTGDTIYF. In DNA form, the CDR3 reads TGTGCCAGCAGCTTAGGAATCAGGGGCACAGGGGACACCATATATTTT.